The 27 T cell receptor beta chains reported below all come from one sample, sequenced in a study of shared clonotypes between healthy human individuals. Libraries were prepared by immunoSEQ multiplex PCR; TCRdb keeps only in-frame clonotypes and omits some of them. Among a few million clones listed, approximately 90% were seen once. Sequenced input: naive CD4+ T cells sorted from blood. Subset noted: CD45RA+ positively selected. Receptor source: a man younger than 35 in good health.

The chain combines TRBV7-8 with TRBJ2-7, with no clear D. Germline V gene data show CDR1 as SGHVS and CDR2 as FQNEAQ. V lost 2 bases, J lost 1 base, and 12 bases lay in between. CDR3 size: 15 residues. In DNA form, the CDR3 reads TGTGCCAGCAGCTTAAGCGAAGTCACATCCTACGAGCAGTACTTC. Residues: CASSLSEVTSYEQYF.

This rearrangement joins TRBV11-2 to TRBJ2-1; 10 bases are a match to TRBD2. The CDR3 runs 18 residues. Germline V lookup: CDR1 SGHAT, CDR2 FQNNGV. V was clipped by 7 bases and J by 0 bases; unmatched bases: 12. The CDR3 region has the DNA TGTGCCAGCATCAAAGCTAGCGGGGGATCGAGCTCCTACAATGAGCAGTTCTTC. Translated: CASIKASGGSSSYNEQFF.

The gene calls are TRBV7-3 and TRBJ2-1; TRBD2 matches 13 bases. V lost 3 bases to trimming and J lost 5 bases; unmatched junction nucleotides: 1. Germline V lookup: CDR1 SGHTA, CDR2 FQGTGA. The CDR3 has 15 amino acids. The CDR3 DNA reads as TGTGCCAGCAGCTTCGGGACTAGCGGGAACAATGAGCAGTTCTTC. It codes for CASSFGTSGNNEQFF. Together with reference TRBV7-3 and TRBJ2-1, the CDR3 gives the full variable domain: GAGVSQTPSNKVTEKGKYVELRCDPISGHTALYWYRQSLGQGPEFLIYFQGTGAADDSGLPNDRFFAVRPEGSVSTLKIQRTERGDSAVYLCASSFGTSGNNEQFFGPGTRLTVL.

This chain links TRBV6-1 with TRBJ2-3, with 10 bases identical to TRBD2. Per the germline V gene, CDR1 is MNHNS and CDR2 is SASEGT. This CDR3 spans 17 amino acids. Trimming cost V 1 base and J 4 bases; bases outside gene matches: 8. The CDR3 coding sequence is TGTGCCAGCAGTGAAGGAAGCGGGGGGGCTCATCCAGATACGCAGTATTTT. As protein: CASSEGSGGAHPDTQYF.

The rearrangement joins TRBV2 to TRBJ1-1; D may be TRBD1 (5 bases). Trimming removed 2 bases from V and 4 bases from J, with 14 bases in between. Germline V CDR1 and CDR2: SNHLY, FYNNEI. This CDR3 has 15 amino acids. The CDR3 loop is CASSEYPVGGTEAFF. The CDR3 DNA follows: TGTGCCAGCAGTGAATACCCGGTGGGGGGCACTGAAGCTTTCTTT.

This chain connects TRBV15 to TRBJ1-3; D possibly corresponds to TRBD1 (5 bases). The CDR3 is 15 amino acids. Trimming took off 1 base at V and 4 bases at J, with 11 bases between the two ends. Germline CDR1 reads LNHNV; CDR2 reads YYDKDF (reference sequence). The DNA for the CDR3 is TGTGCCACCAGCAGAGGCTCAGGGTCCGGAAACACCATATATTTT. Amino acid sequence: CATSRGSGSGNTIYF.

A single count supports this clone. The chain joins TRBV10-3 to TRBJ2-7, with 11 bases lining up with TRBD1. The length of the CDR3 is 15 residues. The germline V gene encodes CDR1 ENHRY and CDR2 SYGVKD. The V and J ends lost 1 base and 2 bases, in that order; junction bases with no gene match: 1. The CDR3 protein is CAISELGQGAYEQYF. The CDR3 nucleotides read TGTGCCATCAGTGAGTTGGGACAGGGGGCCTACGAGCAGTACTTC.

The chain links TRBV6-6 to TRBJ1-6; the D is unclear. The germline CDR1 and CDR2 sequences are MNHNY and SVGAGI (reference sequence). Trimming pared 6 bases from V and 7 bases from J, leaving 16 bases between. This CDR3 comprises 15 residues. The DNA of the CDR3 is TGTGCCAGCAGATACAGCGAACTATTAAATTCACCCCTCCACTTT. It encodes CASRYSELLNSPLHF.

This chain links TRBV27 with TRBJ1-1; possible D gene TRBD1, 5 bases. V gave up 5 bases and J gave up 0 bases, with 10 bases separating them. The CDR3 sequence is 14 residues long. Germline values: CDR1 MNHEY, CDR2 SMNVEV (reference sequence). The CDR3 reads CASSPDSLNTEAFF. The CDR3 region has the DNA TGTGCCAGCAGTCCCGACAGCCTGAACACTGAAGCTTTCTTT.

The rearrangement joins TRBV5-1 to TRBJ2-5, with 15 bases that match TRBD2. The CDR3 covers 17 residues. The germline V gene encodes CDR1 SGHRS and CDR2 YFSETQ. V lost 3 bases, J lost 4 bases, and 7 bases stayed unmatched. For the CDR3, the DNA is TGCGCCAGCAGCTGGGGACTAGCGGGGGGATCCCCAGAGACCCAGTACTTC. Protein: CASSWGLAGGSPETQYF. The variable domain in full, with the rest retrieved from reference TRBV5-1 and TRBJ2-5, is KAGVTQTPRYLIKTRGQQVTLSCSPISGHRSVSWYQQTPGQGLQFLFEYFSETQRNKGNFPGRFSGRQFSNSRSEMNVSTLELGDSALYLCASSWGLAGGSPETQYFGPGTRLLVL.

Of note for this clone: Other DNA sequences in this specimen translate into the identical CDR3. The rearrangement joins TRBV6-5 to TRBJ1-5; no definite D call. V lost 6 bases, J lost 2 bases, and 5 bases lay in between. Looked up from germline, CDR1 is MNHEY and CDR2 is SVGAGI. The CDR3 runs to 12 residues. The CDR3 loop is CASRQGNQPQHF. DNA of the CDR3: TGTGCCAGCAGGCAGGGCAATCAGCCCCAGCATTTT.

This chain uses TRBV2 with TRBJ2-7; 8 bases map to TRBD1. CDR1 and CDR2 (germline): SNHLY, FYNNEI. The CDR3 extends over 13 amino acids. V trimming: 6 bases; J trimming: 6 bases; junction bases outside the gene matches: 7. The CDR3, as DNA: TGTGCCAGCAGGGACAGGGTCGGGGCCGAGCAGTACTTC. As protein: CASRDRVGAEQYF.

The V call is TRBV19, the J call TRBJ1-1; possibly TRBD1 for D (6 bases). Between the trimmed V and J ends, which lost 6 bases and 11 bases, there was a span of 13 bases. Germline V lookup: CDR1 LNHDA, CDR2 SQIVND (reference sequence). CDR3 length equals 11 residues. The CDR3 here is CASSYRVTAFF. The CDR3 bases are TGTGCCAGTAGCTACAGGGTAACGGCTTTCTTT.

Turning to this clone: Germline and junction disagree at one end, which may indicate a read error. The V and J genes are TRBV7-8 and TRBJ2-7; D gene ambiguous. This CDR3 is 12 amino acids long. Germline V lookup: CDR1 SGHVS, CDR2 FQNEAQ. The chain's CDR3 is CASSLGSSEQYF. The CDR3 bases are TGTGCCAGCAGCTTAGGATCCTCCGAGCAGTACTTC. Full variable domain (outside the CDR3, taken from reference TRBV7-8 and TRBJ2-7): GAGVSQSPRYKVAKRGQDVALRCDPISGHVSLFWYQQALGQGPEFLTYFQNEAQLDKSGLPSDRFFAERPEGSVSTLKIQRTQQEDSAVYLCASSLGSSEQYFGPGTRLTVT.

Comment on this clone: Other DNA sequences from this sample encode an identical CDR3 as well. The CDR3 DNA reads as TGTGCCAGCAGTCTAGCGGGGTCCTACAATGAGCAGTTCTTC. This encodes CASSLAGSYNEQFF. The rearrangement uses TRBV25-1 and TRBJ2-1; 9 bases fit TRBD2. J lost 1 base, V lost 5 bases, and 0 bases had no gene match. The V gene's germline CDR1 is MGHDK and CDR2 SYGVNS. CDR3 size: 14 residues.

This chain joins TRBV27 and TRBJ2-7; 10 bases map to TRBD1. Germline V gene lookup returns CDR1 MNHEY and CDR2 SMNVEV (reference sequence). With V trimmed by 5 bases and J by 3 bases, 7 bases remained unmatched. The CDR3 sequence is 15 residues long. The CDR3 DNA follows: TGTGCCAGCAGTCCCAGGGGGGACAGGGGCTACGAGCAGTACTTC. Protein sequence: CASSPRGDRGYEQYF.

J is TRBJ2-3 and V is TRBV9; the match to TRBD2 covers 7 bases. CDR1 is SGDLS and CDR2 is YYNGEE in the germline V gene. The CDR3 has 15 residues. J was trimmed by 1 base and V by 5 bases; bases with no gene match: 7. The CDR3 bases are TGTGCCAGCAGTGGAGCGGGGTTGGGCACAGATACGCAGTATTTT. This codes for CASSGAGLGTDTQYF.

The J gene is TRBJ2-1, the V gene TRBV9; a weak D match, TRBD1 (5 bases). This CDR3 is 14 amino acids long. The germline V and J ends were trimmed by 0 bases and 9 bases, with 13 bases remaining between them. Germline assignment: CDR1 SGDLS and CDR2 YYNGEE. The CDR3 reads CASSVASQGSEQFF. The CDR3 DNA is TGTGCCAGCAGCGTAGCTTCCCAGGGCAGTGAGCAGTTCTTC.

In its sample, this clone was seen a few times. V and J are TRBV7-9 and TRBJ2-7, with D tentatively TRBD1 or TRBD2 (5 bases each). The CDR3 contains 15 residues. Trimming pared 0 bases from V and 5 bases from J, leaving 14 bases between. Per germline, CDR1 SEHNR and CDR2 FQNEAQ (reference sequence). CDR3 DNA sequence: TGTGCCAGCAGCTTAGCGGGGACGGCCGGAGACGAGCAGTACTTC. It translates to CASSLAGTAGDEQYF.

The rearrangement uses TRBV5-6 and TRBJ2-2; D unresolved. In germline, CDR1 is SGHDT, CDR2 YYEEEE. The CDR3 is 14 residues long. V dropped 1 base and J dropped 8 bases, with 12 bases sitting between them. CDR3 coding DNA: TGTGCCAGCAGCTTGTCTGCCCGTTCGGGGGAGCTGTTTTTT. Protein sequence: CASSLSARSGELFF.

With respect to this clone: The sample carries other DNA sequences with the same CDR3. The CDR3 bases are TGCGCCAGCAGCCAAGAAGGGCGGGGCAATCAGCCCCAGCATTTT. The encoded protein is CASSQEGRGNQPQHF. The chain uses TRBV4-1 and TRBJ1-5; D call uncertain. CDR1 and CDR2 (germline): MGHRA, YSYEKL. The CDR3 contains 15 residues. V was trimmed by 0 bases and J by 2 bases, leaving 8 bases between them.

The rearrangement uses TRBV9 and TRBJ2-2, with 9 bases fitting TRBD1. Germline V gene data show CDR1 as SGDLS and CDR2 as YYNGEE. The CDR3 is 16 amino acids. V dropped 2 bases and J dropped 4; count of bases not matched to a gene: 6. The CDR3, as DNA: TGTGCCAGCAGCGTGACCGGGACAGGGACCACCGGGGAGCTGTTTTTT. Its translation: CASSVTGTGTTGELFF.

The CDR3 loop is CASSTSPPGVSYEQYF. In nucleotides, the CDR3 is TGTGCCAGCTCAACCAGTCCTCCGGGAGTCTCCTACGAGCAGTACTTC. The chain uses TRBV18 and TRBJ2-7, with TRBD2 as a possible D gene (6 bases). Trimming left V 5 bases short and J 0 bases short, with 17 bases between. Germline CDR1 and CDR2: KGHSH and LQKENI. The CDR3 length is 16 residues.

The chain uses TRBV5-6 and TRBJ1-1; D might be TRBD1 (6 bases). The V and J ends lost 4 bases and 1 base respectively, with 11 bases between them. CDR3 length: 14 amino acids. The germline CDR1 and CDR2 sequences are SGHDT and YYEEEE. The chain's CDR3 is CASSNSGQNTEAFF. For the CDR3, the DNA is TGTGCCAGCAGCAACTCGGGACAGAACACTGAAGCTTTCTTT.

As regards this clone: Other DNA sequences of this sample code for an identical CDR3. The J gene is TRBJ2-7, the V gene TRBV5-1; 10 positions agree with TRBD1. The CDR3 runs 16 residues. J gave up 0 bases and V 0 bases, and 3 bases lay outside the gene matches. Per germline, CDR1 SGHRS and CDR2 YFSETQ. CDR3 residues: CASSLGGTGDSYEQYF. The CDR3 DNA reads TGCGCCAGCAGCTTGGGTGGGACAGGGGACTCCTACGAGCAGTACTTC.

This chain joins TRBV15 and TRBJ2-7, with D possibly TRBD1 on 6 matching bases. Trimming took off 5 bases at V and 0 bases at J, with 14 bases between the two ends. The CDR3 length is 15 residues. CDR1 and CDR2 (germline): LNHNV, YYDKDF (reference sequence). The CDR3 spells CATSGPGQPSYEQYF. The DNA of the CDR3 is TGTGCCACCAGCGGGCCGGGACAACCCTCCTACGAGCAGTACTTC.

With regard to this clone: An end of the junction differs from the germline gene, which may be a read error. The CDR3 sequence: CASSLTGGAGETQYF. CDR3 sequence (DNA): TGTGCTAGCAGCTTAACCGGGGGGGCCGGGGAGACCCAGTACTTC. V usage is TRBV7-7 and J usage is TRBJ2-5; 8 positions agree with TRBD2. This CDR3 region has 15 residues. Per germline, CDR1 SSHAT and CDR2 FNYEAQ (reference sequence).